This TCR beta chain was retrieved from a study of tumor-infiltrating lymphocytes in primary liver carcinoma. Notes on the study in general: Tumors had a top-250-clone fraction that was significantly higher than blood (p = 0.039).

Ten or more counts support this clonotype. Antigen: not known. Using a constant-region primer together with ProtoScript II reverse transcriptase, TCR beta cDNA was made from 500 ng of total RNA. Sequencing libraries for TCR beta derived from three nested multiplex PCR rounds that used slightly modified ARM-PCR. Each CDR3 protein is one row after TCRdb ran MiXCR on the multiplex PCR reads. Here the sample spans 35,000 to 50,000 distinct CDR3 sequences, approximately 71% being singletons. From unsorted bulk tissue weighing roughly 19-34 mg, DNA and RNA were co-extracted. Each participant had primary liver carcinoma, and surgical resection was the treatment. The origin of this receptor is a woman aged 25 to 39 with primary liver carcinoma and hepatitis B virus infection. Sequenced sample: tumor-adjacent normal liver tissue.

The CDR3: CASSYYLPRGGLSGANVLTF. The CDR3 nucleotides read TGTGCCAGCAGTTACTACCTGCCCAGGGGTGGCCTTTCTGGGGCCAACGTCCTGACTTTC. V usage is TRBV6-6 and J usage is TRBJ2-6, with TRBD1 as a possible D gene (6 bases). There are 20 residues in the CDR3. CDR1 and CDR2 (germline): MNHNY, SVGAGI (reference sequence). The V end was cut by 1 base, the J end by 1 base, with 20 bases between.